These 21 T cell receptor beta chains came from one sample sequenced in a study of CD8+ T cells in alopecia areata. Specified treatment: oral pan-JAK inhibitor, 5-10 mg twice daily. As the sequencing template, cDNA was produced by extracting RNA and reverse transcribing it. Generated by immunoSEQ multiplex PCR, the TCRdb table keeps only in-frame clones and is missing some. This sample has about 160,000 clones, with 60% found just once. This sample comprised CD4+ T cells sorted from blood, obtained at week 24, from a patient treated with tofacitinib. All receptors derive from a human donor with alopecia areata.

This clone appeared once. This chain connects TRBV7-2 to TRBJ2-3; TRBD1 might be the D (5 bases). Germline CDR1 and CDR2: SGHTA and FQGNSA. CDR3 length: 14 residues. The germline V and J ends were trimmed by 5 bases and 1 base, with 10 bases remaining between them. CDR3 protein: CASSVVGGTDTQYF. CDR3 DNA sequence: TGTGCCAGCAGCGTAGTAGGGGGCACAGATACGCAGTATTTT.

V and J are TRBV27 and TRBJ1-5; D is unclear. The V gene lost 3 bases and the J gene lost 5 bases, with 5 bases spanning the gap. Germline CDR1 is MNHEY and CDR2 is SMNVEV (reference sequence). The CDR3 length is 12 residues. CDR3 coding DNA: TGTGCCAGCAGTTTTCACGATCAGCCCCAGCATTTT. Translating gives CASSFHDQPQHF.

This chain joins TRBV2 and TRBJ2-7; no clear D. The germline gives CDR1 SNHLY, CDR2 FYNNEI. There are 13 residues in the CDR3. Trimming took 6 bases from V and 2 from J, leaving 11 bases between them. The CDR3 coding sequence is TGTGCCAGCAGGATGACGTGGGCCTACGAGCAGTACTTC. As protein: CASRMTWAYEQYF.

The V call is TRBV5-4, the J call TRBJ1-2; D gene uncertain. In germline, CDR1 is SGHNT, CDR2 YYREEE (reference sequence). V gave up 6 bases and J gave up 1 base, with 19 bases separating them. The CDR3 sequence is 16 residues long. The CDR3 protein is CASTGPDRGSNYGYTF. CDR3 in DNA: TGTGCCAGCACGGGTCCCGATCGGGGAAGTAACTATGGCTACACCTTC.

The chain couples TRBV14 to TRBJ1-2, with D maybe TRBD1 (6 bases). CDR3 length: 15 residues. CDR1 and CDR2 from the germline V gene are SGHDN and FVKESK. The ends were cut back, 0 bases at V and 3 bases at J, with 11 bases in the middle. The CDR3: CASSQDPGQYYGYTF. The DNA for the CDR3 is TGTGCCAGCAGCCAAGACCCTGGACAGTACTATGGCTACACCTTC.

The V gene is TRBV2, the J gene TRBJ1-5; TRBD1 aligns across 8 bases. CDR3 length: 15 residues. V shed 6 bases, J shed 2 bases, and the junction held 6 bases outside the gene matches. CDR1 and CDR2 (germline): SNHLY, FYNNEI. In DNA form, the CDR3 reads TGTGCCAGCAGACAAACGACAGGGGGCAATCAGCCCCAGCATTTT. It yields the protein CASRQTTGGNQPQHF.

This clone was picked up a small number of times. This chain links TRBV4-1 with TRBJ2-2, with D maybe TRBD2 (5 bases). The CDR3 sequence is 17 residues long. The V end lost 0 bases, the J end lost 4 bases, and 15 bases lay between the germline ends. In germline, CDR1 is MGHRA, CDR2 YSYEKL. The chain's CDR3 is CASSQEGQRGPTGELFF. The CDR3 nucleotides read TGCGCCAGCAGCCAAGAGGGCCAGAGAGGGCCCACCGGGGAGCTGTTTTTT.

Here the CDR3 reads CASSQETGDGSPLHF. CDR3 nucleotides: TGTGCCAGCAGCCAAGAGACAGGGGACGGGTCACCCCTCCACTTT. The genes are TRBV4-2 and TRBJ1-6, with 8 bases lining up with TRBD1. Per the germline V gene, CDR1 is LGHNA and CDR2 is YNFKEQ. V lost 0 bases and J lost 10; bases outside the gene matches: 5. CDR3 size: 15 residues.

The chain recombines TRBV5-1 with TRBJ2-6, with a weak D call TRBD1 (5 bases). The CDR3 runs to 17 residues. The ends were cut back, 4 bases at V and 0 bases at J, with 14 bases in the middle. Germline V gene data show CDR1 as SGHRS and CDR2 as YFSETQ. In nucleotides, the CDR3 is TGCGCCAGCAGCCTGAGACAGCTAGGCTCTGGGGCCAACGTCCTGACTTTC. Residues: CASSLRQLGSGANVLTF.

The rearrangement links TRBV7-2 to TRBJ2-1, with unresolved D. There are 15 residues in the CDR3. The germline V gene encodes CDR1 SGHTA and CDR2 FQGNSA. With 4 bases removed from V and 0 bases from J, the gap between germline ends came to 10 bases. This chain's CDR3 is CASSSEANSYNEQFF. In DNA, the CDR3 is TGTGCCAGCAGCTCAGAGGCTAACTCCTACAATGAGCAGTTCTTC.

V is TRBV2 and J is TRBJ2-5; D is uncertain. Between the trimmed V and J ends, which lost 4 bases and 5 bases, there was a span of 5 bases. The germline gives CDR1 SNHLY, CDR2 FYNNEI. This CDR3 region has 11 residues. This chain's CDR3 is CASSVYETQYF. The DNA of the CDR3 is TGTGCCAGCAGTGTGTACGAGACCCAGTACTTC.

The chain recombines TRBV7-9 with TRBJ1-2; tentatively, D is TRBD1 (5 bases). Germline V lookup: CDR1 SEHNR, CDR2 FQNEAQ (reference sequence). CDR3 length equals 14 residues. Trimming pared 2 bases from V and 8 bases from J, leaving 15 bases between. CDR3: CASSLQGQRLGYTF. For the CDR3, the DNA is TGTGCCAGCAGCTTACAGGGTCAAAGGTTGGGCTACACCTTC. The full variable domain, in which reference TRBV7-9 and TRBJ1-2 provide the parts outside the CDR3, is DTGVSQNPRHKITKRGQNVTFRCDPISEHNRLYWYRQTLGQGPEFLTYFQNEAQLEKSRLLSDRFSAERPKGSFSTLEIQRTEQGDSAMYLCASSLQGQRLGYTFGSGTRLTVV.

This clone has a handful of counts. This chain links TRBV29-1 with TRBJ2-3; 9 bases align to TRBD2. Germline-derived CDR1 and CDR2 are SQVTM and ANQGSEA. V was clipped by 5 bases and J by 0 bases; unmatched bases: 3. The CDR3 spans 14 residues. CDR3 bases: TGCAGCGTTCGAAGCGGGGGGAGCACAGATACGCAGTATTTT. It is translated as CSVRSGGSTDTQYF.

This rearrangement joins TRBV9 to TRBJ1-1, with D unclear. This CDR3 is built from 13 residues. V was shortened by 4 bases and J by 5 bases, with 12 bases between the two germline ends. CDR1 SGDLS and CDR2 YYNGEE come from the germline V gene. CDR3 region: CASSPWLGTEAFF. DNA for the CDR3: TGTGCCAGCAGCCCCTGGTTGGGAACTGAAGCTTTCTTT.

This clone has just one count. CDR3 residues: CATSRDLGTDTQYF. CDR3 in DNA: TGTGCCACCAGCAGAGATCTGGGCACAGATACGCAGTATTTT. This sequence joins TRBV15 and TRBJ2-3, with D hard to call. V was trimmed by 0 bases and J by 1 base, leaving 5 bases between them. Germline V gene lookup returns CDR1 LNHNV and CDR2 YYDKDF (reference sequence). The CDR3 totals 14 residues.

The chain carries TRBV10-3 and TRBJ1-6; D possibly corresponds to TRBD1 (6 bases). The CDR3 spans 13 residues. Germline CDR1 reads ENHRY; CDR2 reads SYGVKD. The V gene lost 6 bases and the J gene lost 14 bases, with 17 bases spanning the gap. CDR3 protein: CAIRPGEVGSLHF. The CDR3 region has the DNA TGTGCCATCAGGCCAGGGGAAGTCGGATCCCTCCACTTT.

The V call is TRBV7-2, the J call TRBJ1-1; D call uncertain. V lost 2 bases to trimming and J lost 0 bases, with 4 bases between them. The CDR3 consists of 13 residues. Germline lookup yields CDR1 SGHTA and CDR2 FQGNSA. The CDR3 region has the DNA TGTGCCAGCAGCTTATCCCTGAACACTGAAGCTTTCTTT. Protein sequence: CASSLSLNTEAFF.

This clone was found a few times. This sample includes further DNA sequences coding for the same CDR3. The chain carries TRBV29-1 and TRBJ2-5; D is undetermined. Trimming stripped 3 bases from V and 5 bases from J, with 7 bases between. Germline CDR1 and CDR2: SQVTM and ANQGSEA. This CDR3 spans 11 amino acids. CDR3 sequence: CSVEVGETQYF. CDR3 in DNA: TGCAGCGTTGAGGTTGGGGAGACCCAGTACTTC.

The CDR3 sequence is CASSVATGRSSYGYTF. DNA of the CDR3: TGTGCCAGCAGCGTAGCTACCGGCAGGAGCTCCTATGGCTACACCTTC. The chain joins TRBV9 to TRBJ1-2; D not certain. V shed 0 bases and J shed 4 bases, with 16 bases lying between them. The CDR3 is 16 amino acids. Looked up from germline, CDR1 is SGDLS and CDR2 is YYNGEE.

This clone showed up many times. Other nucleotide sequences in the sample specify the same CDR3. The chain employs TRBV12-5 and TRBJ2-2, with 8 bases matching TRBD1. The CDR3 sequence is 15 residues long. CDR1 and CDR2 (germline): LGHNT, FRNRAP. J was trimmed by 7 bases and V by 2 bases; bases with no gene match: 6. The CDR3 DNA follows: TGTGCTAGTGGTTTGAGGCAGGGGGCTTTCGGGGAGCTGTTTTTT. It encodes CASGLRQGAFGELFF.

The chain recombines TRBV19 with TRBJ1-5; 8 bases line up with TRBD1. The CDR3 runs 15 residues. The germline gives CDR1 LNHDA, CDR2 SQIVND (reference sequence). With V trimmed by 4 bases and J by 9 bases, 11 bases remained unmatched. As DNA, the CDR3 is TGTGCCAGTAGTACGGGGACAGGAGGTGTCGGGCCCCAGCATTTT. Translation: CASSTGTGGVGPQHF.